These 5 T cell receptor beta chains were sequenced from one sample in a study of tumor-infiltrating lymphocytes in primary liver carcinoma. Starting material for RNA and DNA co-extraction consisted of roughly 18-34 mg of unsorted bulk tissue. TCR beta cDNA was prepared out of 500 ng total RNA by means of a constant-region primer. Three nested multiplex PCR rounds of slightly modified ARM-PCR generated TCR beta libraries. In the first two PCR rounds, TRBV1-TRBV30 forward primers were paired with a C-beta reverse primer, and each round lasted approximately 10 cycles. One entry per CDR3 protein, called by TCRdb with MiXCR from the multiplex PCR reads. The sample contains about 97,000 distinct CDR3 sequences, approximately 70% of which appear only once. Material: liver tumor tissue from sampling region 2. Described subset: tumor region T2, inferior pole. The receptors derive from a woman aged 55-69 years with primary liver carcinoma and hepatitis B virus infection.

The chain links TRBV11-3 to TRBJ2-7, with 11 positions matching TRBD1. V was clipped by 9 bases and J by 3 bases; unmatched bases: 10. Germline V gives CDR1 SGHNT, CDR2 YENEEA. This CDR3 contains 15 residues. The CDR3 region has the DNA TGTGCCAGTAGCCCCTGGACAGGGGGCTACTACGAGCAGTACTTC. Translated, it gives CASSPWTGGYYEQYF.

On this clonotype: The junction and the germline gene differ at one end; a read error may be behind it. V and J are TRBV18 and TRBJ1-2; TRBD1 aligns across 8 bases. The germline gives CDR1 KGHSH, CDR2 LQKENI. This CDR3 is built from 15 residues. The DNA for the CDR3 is TGCGCCAGCTCTGATGACAGGGGAATTAACTATGGCTACACCTTC. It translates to CASSDDRGINYGYTF.

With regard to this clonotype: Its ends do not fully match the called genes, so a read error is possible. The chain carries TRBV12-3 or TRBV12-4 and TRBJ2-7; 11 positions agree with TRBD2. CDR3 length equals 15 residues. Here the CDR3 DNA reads TGTGCCAGCAGCCCCTCTAGCGGGAGGTGGTACGAGCAGTTATTC. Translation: CASSPSSGRWYEQLF.

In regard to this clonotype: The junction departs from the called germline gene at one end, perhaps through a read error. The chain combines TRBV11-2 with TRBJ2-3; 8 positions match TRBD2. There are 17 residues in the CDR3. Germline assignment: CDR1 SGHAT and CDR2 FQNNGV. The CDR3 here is CASSPTLADRSIDRQYF. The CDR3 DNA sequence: TGTGCCAGCAGCCCAACACTAGCGGACCGTAGCATAGATAGGCAGTATTTT.

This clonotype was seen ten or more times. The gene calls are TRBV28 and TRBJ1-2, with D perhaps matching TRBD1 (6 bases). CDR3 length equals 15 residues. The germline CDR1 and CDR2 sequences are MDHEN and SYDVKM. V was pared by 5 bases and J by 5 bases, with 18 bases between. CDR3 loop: CASSAGGARGYGYTF. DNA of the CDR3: TGTGCCAGCAGTGCCGGGGGGGCCCGGGGGTATGGCTACACCTTC.